This T cell receptor beta chain was recorded in a study of T cells in Graves' hyperthyroidism and ophthalmopathy. Overall study results and limits: Ophthalmopathy, which appeared later, was predicted by the model a median around 6.9 months before onset.

Germline CDR1 MNHEY, CDR2 SVGEGT. V lost 5 bases and J 4 bases, leaving 18 bases between the germline ends. This CDR3 comprises 15 residues. Patients showing uncontrolled infection, other autoimmune disease, pregnancy or lactation were ineligible. Diagnoses used clinical symptoms, serum thyroxine and TRAb, thyroid ultrasound and orbital computed tomography. This clonotype has a count of ten or more. Its specificity is unknown. Amplification of TCR beta CDR3 regions used RNA as the template. RT-PCR in the first round (using the HTBI primer set) targeted the TCR CDR3. TCRdb called the multiplex PCR reads again in MiXCR, with one record for every CDR3 protein. The sample records 600,000 to 700,000 distinct CDR3 sequences, roughly 15% being singletons.

J is TRBJ2-7 and V is TRBV6-2 or TRBV6-3; D remains unclear. The specimen sequenced was blood. This TCR derives from a woman aged 40 to 49 with Graves' ophthalmopathy. Here the CDR3 reads CASSDLTGLWYEQYF. The DNA of the CDR3 is TGTGCCAGCAGTGACCTGACGGGTCTGTGGTACGAGCAGTACTTC.